This entry features one T cell receptor (beta chain) sequence. The antigen remains undetermined. Researchers prepared the TCRbeta library using unique molecular identifiers, the study reports. TCRdb passed the PCR reads through MiXCR, listing each CDR3 protein once. This sample has some 140,000 distinct CDR3 sequences, with about a tenth found just once. The data were taken from a study of T-cell reconstitution after alpha-beta-depleted transplantation in children. Study results and caveats: When one year had passed after transplant, most T-cell counts and diversity came from newly produced T cells. In some patients, recipient T cells and intrathymic progenitors surviving conditioning explained high day-60 diversity. Several hundred rapidly expanded clones from non-depleted graft cells reportedly supplied alpha-beta T cells about two months post-transplant.

Looked up from germline, CDR1 is SGHRS and CDR2 is YFSETQ. Unmatched junction bases numbered 7, after V lost 4 bases and J lost 1 base. This CDR3 is 16 amino acids long. The receptor was derived from a girl in the first two years of life who had a stem cell transplant for combined immunodeficiency, so the T cells may come from the graft donor. The input for sequencing was PBMCs, mostly from graft donor cells, taken 180 days after TCRalphabeta/CD19-depleted stem cell transplant. V usage is TRBV5-1 and J usage is TRBJ2-7; 11 bases match TRBD2. The CDR3 DNA reads TGCGCCAGCAGCCCCTCTAGCGGGGGGCAGTCCTACGAGCAGTACTTC. Its protein is CASSPSSGGQSYEQYF. The full variable domain, in which reference TRBV5-1 and TRBJ2-7 provide the parts outside the CDR3, is KAGVTQTPRYLIKTRGQQVTLSCSPISGHRSVSWYQQTPGQGLQFLFEYFSETQRNKGNFPGRFSGRQFSNSRSEMNVSTLELGDSALYLCASSPSSGGQSYEQYFGPGTRLTVT.